This entry concerns a single T cell receptor (beta chain). The V and J ends lost 0 bases and 6 bases, in that order; junction bases with no gene match: 4. CDR1 SGHRS and CDR2 YFSETQ come from the germline V gene. CDR3 size: 15 residues. TCRdb re-analysed the 5' RACE reads in MiXCR, keeping a single row per CDR3 protein. There are over 55,000 distinct CDR3 sequences in the sample; around 30% occur only once, and 2% to 2.5% lies in the top ten. Sequenced: tumor-infiltrating naive CD4+ T cells sorted from the breast tumor. Subset given: naive CD4+ T cells, CD4+CD45RA+CD25-. The rearrangement uses TRBV5-1 and TRBJ1-5; 9 bases are shared with TRBD1. This receptor was obtained from a female donor with breast cancer. The CDR3 DNA is TGCGCCAGCAGCTTGGGCGACAGGGGGACTCAGCCCCAGCATTTT. It encodes CASSLGDRGTQPQHF. The whole variable domain, filled in from reference TRBV5-1 and TRBJ1-5, reads KAGVTQTPRYLIKTRGQQVTLSCSPISGHRSVSWYQQTPGQGLQFLFEYFSETQRNKGNFPGRFSGRQFSNSRSEMNVSTLELGDSALYLCASSLGDRGTQPQHFGDGTRLSIL.